The rows below give T cell receptor beta chains drawn from one sample of a study of blood T cell repertoires in COVID-19. Some clones are missing from TCRdb's copy, which holds only in-frame ones; the method was immunoSEQ multiplex PCR. Of hundreds of thousands of clones listed, 80% to 90% are singletons. Sequenced input: PBMCs or T cells enriched from blood (not recorded which). The receptors derive from a man between 18 and 35 years old who had recovered from COVID-19. CDR3s include the opening cysteine and the closing phenylalanine or tryptophan. A D gene is named only where the DNA matches it firmly. Not every row has a clone size; where given, it reads once, few, many or a size class.

NA	NA	TRBV18	TRBJ1-2	TGTGCCAGCTCACTTGCCGATTCCGGGACTCCGAGCAACTATGGCTACACCTTC	CASSLADSGTPSNYGYTF
NA	NA	TRBV30	TRBJ2-2	TGTGCCTGCAGGTTCGGGAGTAACACCGGGGAGCTGTTTTTT	CACRFGSNTGELFF
once	TRBD2	TRBV30	TRBJ2-5	TGTGCCTGGAGTGTACCCGGACTAGCGGTAGAGACCCAGTACTTC	CAWSVPGLAVETQYF
NA	TRBD2	TRBV10-3	TRBJ2-3	TGTGCCATCAGTGAGTCAAACGGGGGGGGCTCCTACCTCACAGATACGCAGTATTTT	CAISESNGGGSYLTDTQYF
NA	NA	TRBV7-3	TRBJ2-1	TGTGCCAGCAGCTTAAGCAGGGACAATGAGCAGTTCTTC	CASSLSRDNEQFF
few	NA	TRBV7-9	TRBJ2-2	TGTGCCAGCAGCTATGGAGTTGGCGGGGAGCTGTTTTTT	CASSYGVGGELFF
few	TRBD1	TRBV5-8	TRBJ1-2	TGTGCCAGCAGCCCTCGGACAGGGGGTTACTATGGCTACACCTTC	CASSPRTGGYYGYTF
NA	NA	TRBV3-1/TRBV3-2	TRBJ1-2	TGTGCCAGCAGCCACACGACAGTTTCCAACTATGGCTACACCTTC	CASSHTTVSNYGYTF
NA	NA	TRBV19	TRBJ2-3	TGTGCCAGTAGACCCCCCTCGAGTAGTTTGAGTCGTACGCAGTATTTT	CASRPPSSSLSRTQYF
once	TRBD2	TRBV12-5	TRBJ2-7	TGTGCTAGTGGTTTGGTAACGGGGGGGAGGGACTCCTACGAGCAGTACTTC	CASGLVTGGRDSYEQYF
NA	TRBD2	TRBV10-1	TRBJ2-7	TGCGCCAGCAGTAAGGGACTAATCTCCTACGAGCAGTACTTC	CASSKGLISYEQYF
NA	TRBD1	TRBV12-5	TRBJ1-2	TGTGCTAGTGGCCTACAGGGGGGCGGCTACACCTTC	CASGLQGGGYTF
NA	NA	TRBV27	TRBJ2-3	TGTGCCAGCAAGAGGAGGGTAGGGCGGGGCACAGATACGCAGTATTTT	CASKRRVGRGTDTQYF
once	NA	TRBV5-4	TRBJ2-4	TGTGCCAGCAGCTCCAAGGACCGAGGGGGCATTCAGTACTTC	CASSSKDRGGIQYF
NA	NA	TRBV7-8	TRBJ1-1	TGTGCCAGCAGCTTGTTAGTGGGGCGCAGGCGTTACACTGAAGCTTTCTTT	CASSLLVGRRRYTEAFF
NA	NA	TRBV7-2	TRBJ1-1	TGTGCCAGCAGCCCGAACAGGGTTGCTGAAGCTTTCTTT	CASSPNRVAEAFF
NA	NA	TRBV19	TRBJ2-7	TGTGCCAGTACCCCAGGTCGAGAGCAGTACTTC	CASTPGREQYF
NA	NA	TRBV7-6	TRBJ1-1	TGTGCCAGCAGCTCCGGGGTCTCCGACGAAGCTTTCTTT	CASSSGVSDEAFF
NA	NA	TRBV29-1	TRBJ1-3	TGCAGCGTTGCAACACAGCCTGACTCTGGAAACACCATATATTTT	CSVATQPDSGNTIYF
once	TRBD1	TRBV5-5	TRBJ1-2	TGTGCCAGCAGCCAGGGGGGCTATGGCTACACCTTC	CASSQGGYGYTF
NA	NA	TRBV9	TRBJ1-3	TGTGCCAGCAGCGTCGCCAAGCAAGGAAACACCATATATTTT	CASSVAKQGNTIYF
NA	NA	TRBV19	TRBJ1-3	TGTGCCAGTAGTATTTCAGGATCTGGAAACACCATATATTTT	CASSISGSGNTIYF
NA	TRBD2	TRBV5-1	TRBJ2-1	TGCGCCAGCAGCCAAGTGGGGACTAGCGTTGGCAATGAGCAGTTCTTC	CASSQVGTSVGNEQFF
NA	TRBD1	TRBV7-6	TRBJ1-3	TGTGCCAGCAGCTTAGAACCAGGGGGCAAGGGAAACACCATATATTTT	CASSLEPGGKGNTIYF
NA	TRBD1	TRBV19	TRBJ1-2	TGTGCCAGTAGGCGGGACAGGCCTAACTATGGCTACACCTTC	CASRRDRPNYGYTF
NA	NA	TRBV11-3	TRBJ1-1	TGTGCCAGCAGCTTAGATATGAACACTGAAGCTTTCTTT	CASSLDMNTEAFF
NA	TRBD1	TRBV27	TRBJ1-4	TGTGCCAGCAGTTTTATGAGGGCAGGGGGGACTAATGAAAAACTGTTTTTT	CASSFMRAGGTNEKLFF
NA	TRBD2	TRBV4-1	TRBJ2-7	TGCGCCAGCAGAGAGATTGGACTAGCGGGGGGGTCCTACGAGCAGTACTTC	CASREIGLAGGSYEQYF
NA	TRBD1	TRBV2	TRBJ2-1	TGTGCCAGCAGCCGGGACAGGTCGAACAATGAGCAGTTCTTC	CASSRDRSNNEQFF
once	NA	TRBV9	TRBJ2-1	TGTGCCAGCAGCGTTGGAGGACAGCCGGGCAATGAGCAGTTCTTC	CASSVGGQPGNEQFF
NA	TRBD1	TRBV15	TRBJ1-6	TGTGCCACCAGCAGAGATGGACAGGGGTATCCACCCCTCCACTTT	CATSRDGQGYPPLHF
NA	NA	TRBV7-8	TRBJ2-3	TGTGCCAGCAGCTTAGCCAGGGCCACAGATACGCAGTATTTT	CASSLARATDTQYF
NA	NA	TRBV2	TRBJ2-1	TGTGCCAGCAGTGGGGAGTGGAATGAGCAGTTCTTC	CASSGEWNEQFF
NA	NA	TRBV11-3	TRBJ2-1	TGTGCCAGCAGCTTAGCTTGGGTAGGGGGAAACTCCTACAATGAGCAGTTCTTC	CASSLAWVGGNSYNEQFF
NA	TRBD2	TRBV19	TRBJ2-3	TGTGCCAGTACTCGGACTAGCGGGGAAACAAGCACAGATACGCAGTATTTT	CASTRTSGETSTDTQYF
NA	NA	TRBV5-4	TRBJ2-1	TGTGCCAGCAGCTGGGGGGTAGCCCAGAATGAGCAGTTCTTC	CASSWGVAQNEQFF
few	TRBD2	TRBV24-1	TRBJ2-7	TGTGCCACCAGTGATTTTAGCGGGGGAGCCTACGAGCAGTACTTC	CATSDFSGGAYEQYF
NA	TRBD2	TRBV3-1/TRBV3-2	TRBJ2-7	TGTGCCAGCAGCCAAGCCCGTTATCGGGCGGGAGGTTACGAGCAGTACTTC	CASSQARYRAGGYEQYF
NA	NA	TRBV19	TRBJ1-2	TGTGCCAGTCGACAAGCCGGTCAGGGGAGCTTACATGGCTACACCTTC	CASRQAGQGSLHGYTF
NA	TRBD1	TRBV28	TRBJ1-1	TGTGCCAGCAGTTCATCCCGGGACAGGGAGGGGGGAGCTGAAGCTTTCTTT	CASSSSRDREGGAEAFF
NA	NA	TRBV15	TRBJ1-4	TGTGCCACCAGCAGAGATCGAGGGTTAAGCGAAAAACTGTTTTTT	CATSRDRGLSEKLFF
NA	NA	TRBV18	TRBJ2-7	TGTGCCAGCTCCCATGCTACCTCTTACGAGCAGTACTTC	CASSHATSYEQYF
NA	NA	TRBV18	TRBJ1-5	TGTGCCAGCTCACCTGCGGTGGAGCTCGTTTATAGCAATCAGCCCCAGCATTTT	CASSPAVELVYSNQPQHF
NA	NA	TRBV15	TRBJ1-2	TGTGCCACCAGCAGGGATGGGAGGAGGTCCTATGGCTACACCTTC	CATSRDGRRSYGYTF
NA	NA	TRBV9	TRBJ2-5	TGTGCCAGCAGCGTAGATATGGCGAGGGAGACCCAGTACTTC	CASSVDMARETQYF
NA	NA	TRBV28	TRBJ1-5	TGTGCCAGCATTCAGGGCGGTCAGCCCCAGCATTTT	CASIQGGQPQHF
once	TRBD1	TRBV5-1	TRBJ2-5	TGCGCCAGCAGCGTGGGACAGATACAAGAGACCCAGTACTTC	CASSVGQIQETQYF
once	NA	TRBV24-1	TRBJ1-4	TGTGCCACCCCTAAGCGGGCCTCGAGGATTGAAAAACTGTTTTTT	CATPKRASRIEKLFF
NA	NA	TRBV7-6	TRBJ2-2	TGTGCCAGCAGCCTTTCAGGGCCGACCGGGGAGCTGTTTTTT	CASSLSGPTGELFF
NA	NA	TRBV5-6	TRBJ2-3	TGTGCCAGCAGCACCGGGACAGATACGCAGTATTTT	CASSTGTDTQYF
NA	NA	TRBV20-1	TRBJ2-3	TGCAGTGCTAGTGTCGGGGGCACAGATACGCAGTATTTT	CSASVGGTDTQYF
NA	NA	TRBV4-3	TRBJ2-1	TGCGCCAGCAGCCAAGAAACAGGAAGCTCCTACAATGAGCAGTTCTTC	CASSQETGSSYNEQFF
NA	NA	TRBV5-1	TRBJ2-1	TGCGCCAGCAGCTTGGGTGACAGAGGCAATGAGCAGTTCTTC	CASSLGDRGNEQFF
NA	NA	TRBV2	TRBJ1-6	TGTGCCAGCAGTAGCGACTGGAATAATTCACCCCTCCACTTT	CASSSDWNNSPLHF
NA	TRBD1	TRBV6-1	TRBJ2-7	TGTGCCAGCAGTGAAGATGGCAGGGGGAACGAGCAGTACTTC	CASSEDGRGNEQYF